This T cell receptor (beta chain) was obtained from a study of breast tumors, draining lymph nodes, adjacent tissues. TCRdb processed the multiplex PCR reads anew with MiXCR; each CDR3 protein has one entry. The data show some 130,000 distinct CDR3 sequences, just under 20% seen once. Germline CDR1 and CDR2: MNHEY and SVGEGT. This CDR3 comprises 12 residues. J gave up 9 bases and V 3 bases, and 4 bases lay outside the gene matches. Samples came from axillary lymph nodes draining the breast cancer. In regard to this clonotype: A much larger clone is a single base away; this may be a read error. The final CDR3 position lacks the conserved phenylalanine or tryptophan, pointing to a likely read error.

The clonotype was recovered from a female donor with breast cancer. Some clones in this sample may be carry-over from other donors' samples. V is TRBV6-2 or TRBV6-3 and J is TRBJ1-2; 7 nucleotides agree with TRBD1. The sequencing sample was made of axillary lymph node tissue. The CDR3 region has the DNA TGTGCCAGCAGTTATCGGGACAGCCGCTACACCCTC. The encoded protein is CASSYRDSRYTL.